This TCR beta chain originates from a study of T cell responses to AZD1222 COVID-19 vaccine. Background on the study: Analysis merged second doses at about 4 or about 12 weeks. Study findings and constraints: White British ancestry dominated among donors, who included more females, and clonal diversity was possibly underestimated. Reportedly, nearly half the spike-specific TCRs target unmutated variant regions.

J lost 4 bases, V lost 7 bases, and 10 bases had no gene match. The CDR3 has 15 amino acids. CDR1 and CDR2 (germline): SNHLY, FYNNEI. Remarks on this clone: The antigen is not known.

Some clones are missing from TCRdb's copy, which holds only in-frame ones; the method was immunoSEQ multiplex PCR. In the table there are under 200,000 clones, 90% to 95% of which are singletons. This clonotype originated in an adult in good health. The sample consisted of peripheral blood, taken on day 0 of AZD1222 vaccination. J is TRBJ1-3 and V is TRBV2; 7 nucleotides line up with TRBD1. The CDR3 sequence is CASTPGGVVGNTIYF. In nucleotides, the CDR3 is TGTGCCAGCACCCCAGGGGGGGTTGTGGGAAACACCATATATTTT. Full variable domain (rest looked up from reference TRBV2 and TRBJ1-3): EPEVTQTPSHQVTQMGQEVILRCVPISNHLYFYWYRQILGQKVEFLVSFYNNEISEKSEIFDDQFSVERPDGSNFTLKIRSTKLEDSAMYFCASTPGGVVGNTIYFGEGSWLTVV.